This T cell receptor (beta chain) is from a study of post-analysis software for immune sequencing data. Whole-study findings and limits: Patients carried roughly five TRBV segments more frequently than controls did, and TRBV5-6, TRBV5-1 and TRBV20-1 were among them.

V lost 7 bases and J lost 4; bases outside the gene matches: 2. Germline lookup yields CDR1 SNHLY and CDR2 FYNNEI. CDR3 length: 12 residues. About this clonotype itself: Its antigen is not identified.

Libraries were made from TCR beta cDNA, and they carried unique molecular identifiers. In TCRdb, the PCR reads were re-called with MiXCR into one record per CDR3 protein. The table includes roughly 800,000 distinct CDR3 sequences, 25% to 30% detected once. The specimen sequenced was blood. This chain connects TRBV2 to TRBJ2-5; 8 nucleotides line up with TRBD2. The TCR originated in a girl aged 10 to 17 with multiple sclerosis. CDR3 bases: TGTGCCAGCACCAGCGGGGGAGAGACCCAGTACTTC. Its translation is CASTSGGETQYF.